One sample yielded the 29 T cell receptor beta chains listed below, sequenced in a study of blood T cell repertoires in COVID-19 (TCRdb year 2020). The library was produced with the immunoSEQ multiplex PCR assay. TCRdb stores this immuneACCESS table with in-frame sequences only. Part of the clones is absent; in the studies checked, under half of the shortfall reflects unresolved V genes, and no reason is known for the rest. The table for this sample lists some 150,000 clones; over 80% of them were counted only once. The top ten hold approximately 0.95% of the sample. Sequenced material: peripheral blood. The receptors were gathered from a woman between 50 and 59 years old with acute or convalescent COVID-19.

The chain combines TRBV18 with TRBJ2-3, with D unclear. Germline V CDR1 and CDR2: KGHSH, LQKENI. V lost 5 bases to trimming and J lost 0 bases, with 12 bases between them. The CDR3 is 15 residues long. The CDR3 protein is CASSGSGSSTDTQYF. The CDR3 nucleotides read TGTGCCAGCTCAGGGTCAGGCTCTAGCACAGATACGCAGTATTTT.

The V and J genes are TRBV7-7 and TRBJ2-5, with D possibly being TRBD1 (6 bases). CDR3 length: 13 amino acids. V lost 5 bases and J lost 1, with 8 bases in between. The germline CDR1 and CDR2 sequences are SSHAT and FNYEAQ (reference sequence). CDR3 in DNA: TGTGCCAGCAGCCGGGACACCCAAGAGACCCAGTACTTC. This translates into CASSRDTQETQYF.

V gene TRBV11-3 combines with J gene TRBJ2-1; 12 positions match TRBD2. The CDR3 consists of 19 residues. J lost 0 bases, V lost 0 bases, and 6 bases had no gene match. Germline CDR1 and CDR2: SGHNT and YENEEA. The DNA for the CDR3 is TGTGCCAGCAGCTTAGATGGGCTAGCGGGGGGGAGCTCCTACAATGAGCAGTTCTTC. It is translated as CASSLDGLAGGSSYNEQFF.

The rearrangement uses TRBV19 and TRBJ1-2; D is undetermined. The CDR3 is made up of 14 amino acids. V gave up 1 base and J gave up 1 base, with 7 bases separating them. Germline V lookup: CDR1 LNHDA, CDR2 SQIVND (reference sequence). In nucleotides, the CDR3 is TGTGCCAGTAGTATAGGACAATTTAACTATGGCTACACCTTC. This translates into CASSIGQFNYGYTF.

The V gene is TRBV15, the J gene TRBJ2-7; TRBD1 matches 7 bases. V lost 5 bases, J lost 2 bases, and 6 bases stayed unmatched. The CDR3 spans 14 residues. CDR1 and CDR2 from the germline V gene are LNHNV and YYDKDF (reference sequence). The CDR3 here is CATSRQGATYEQYF. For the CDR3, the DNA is TGTGCCACCAGCCGACAGGGCGCAACCTACGAGCAGTACTTC.

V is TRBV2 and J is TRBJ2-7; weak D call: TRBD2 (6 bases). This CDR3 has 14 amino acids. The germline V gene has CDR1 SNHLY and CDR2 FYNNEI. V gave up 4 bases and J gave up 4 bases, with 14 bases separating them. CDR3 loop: CASSARGGIYEQYF. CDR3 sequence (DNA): TGTGCCAGCAGTGCCCGAGGAGGGATATACGAGCAGTACTTC.

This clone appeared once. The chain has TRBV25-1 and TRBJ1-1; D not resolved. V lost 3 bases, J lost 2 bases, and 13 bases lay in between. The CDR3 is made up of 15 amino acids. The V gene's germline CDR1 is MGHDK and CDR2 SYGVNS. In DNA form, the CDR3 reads TGTGCCAGCAGTGATCATACAGCGGCTAACACTGAAGCTTTCTTT. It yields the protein CASSDHTAANTEAFF.

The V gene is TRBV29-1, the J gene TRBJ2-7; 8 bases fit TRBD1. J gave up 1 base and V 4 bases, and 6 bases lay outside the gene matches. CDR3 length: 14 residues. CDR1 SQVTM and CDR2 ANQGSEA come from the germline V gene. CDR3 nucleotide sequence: TGCAGCGTTGGTAACAGGACAGGGTCCTACGAGCAGTACTTC. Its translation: CSVGNRTGSYEQYF.

CDR3 sequence reads: CASSQWRSSYSNQPQHF. CDR3 sequence (DNA): TGCGCCAGCAGTCAATGGAGGAGCAGTTATAGCAATCAGCCCCAGCATTTT. This sequence joins TRBV23-1 and TRBJ1-5; D unclear. TRBV23-1 belongs to the ORF category, with a function that is uncertain. V dropped 1 base and J dropped 0 bases, with 13 bases sitting between them. The CDR3 runs to 17 residues.

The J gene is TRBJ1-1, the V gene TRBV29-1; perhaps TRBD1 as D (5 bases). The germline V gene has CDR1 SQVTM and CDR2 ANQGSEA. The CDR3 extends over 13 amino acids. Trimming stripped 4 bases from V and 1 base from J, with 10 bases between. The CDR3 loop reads CSVAGRGNTEAFF. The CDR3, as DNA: TGCAGCGTTGCTGGGAGGGGGAACACTGAAGCTTTCTTT.

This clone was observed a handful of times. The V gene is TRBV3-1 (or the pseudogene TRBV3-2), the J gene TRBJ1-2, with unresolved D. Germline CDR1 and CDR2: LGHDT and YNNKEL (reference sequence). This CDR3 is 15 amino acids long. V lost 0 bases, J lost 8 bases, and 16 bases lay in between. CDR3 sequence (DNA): TGTGCCAGCAGCCAAGATCTGAGGACTCCTAGGGGCTACACCTTC. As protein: CASSQDLRTPRGYTF.

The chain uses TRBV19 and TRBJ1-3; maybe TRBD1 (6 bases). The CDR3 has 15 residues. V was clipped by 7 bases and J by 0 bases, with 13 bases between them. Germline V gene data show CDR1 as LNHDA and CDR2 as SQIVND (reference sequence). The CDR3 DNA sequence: TGTGCCAGTAAGAGAGACAGGTCCTCTGGAAACACCATATATTTT. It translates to CASKRDRSSGNTIYF. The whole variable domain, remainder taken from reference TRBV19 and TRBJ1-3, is DGGITQSPKYLFRKEGQNVTLSCEQNLNHDAMYWYRQDPGQGLRLIYYSQIVNDFQKGDIAEGYSVSREKKESFPLTVTSAQKNPTAFYLCASKRDRSSGNTIYFGEGSWLTVV.

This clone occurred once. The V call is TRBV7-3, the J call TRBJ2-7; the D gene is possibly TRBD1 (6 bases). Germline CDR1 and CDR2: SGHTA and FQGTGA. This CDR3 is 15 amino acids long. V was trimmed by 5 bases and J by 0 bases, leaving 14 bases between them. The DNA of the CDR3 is TGTGCCAGCAGCGGAAAAGACAGGTTCTCCTACGAGCAGTACTTC. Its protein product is CASSGKDRFSYEQYF.

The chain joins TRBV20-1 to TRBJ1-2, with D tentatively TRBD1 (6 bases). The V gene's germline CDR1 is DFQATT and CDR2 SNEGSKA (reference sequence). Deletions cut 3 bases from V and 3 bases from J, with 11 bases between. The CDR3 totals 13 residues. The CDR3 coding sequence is TGCAGTGCTAGTAAAGGGGGTGACTATGGCTACACCTTC. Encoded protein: CSASKGGDYGYTF.

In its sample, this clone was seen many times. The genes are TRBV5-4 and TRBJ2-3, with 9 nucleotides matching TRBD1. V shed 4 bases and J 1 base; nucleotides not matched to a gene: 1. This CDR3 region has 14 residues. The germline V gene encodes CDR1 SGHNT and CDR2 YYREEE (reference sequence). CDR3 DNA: TGTGCCAGCAGCCGGACAGGGGGCACAGATACGCAGTATTTT. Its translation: CASSRTGGTDTQYF.

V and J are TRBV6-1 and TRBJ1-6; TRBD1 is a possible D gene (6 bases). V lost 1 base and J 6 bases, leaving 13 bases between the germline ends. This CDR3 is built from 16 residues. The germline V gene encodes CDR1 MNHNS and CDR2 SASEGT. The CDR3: CASSEERTAVNSPLHF. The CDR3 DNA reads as TGTGCCAGCAGTGAAGAGAGGACAGCGGTTAATTCACCCCTCCACTTT.

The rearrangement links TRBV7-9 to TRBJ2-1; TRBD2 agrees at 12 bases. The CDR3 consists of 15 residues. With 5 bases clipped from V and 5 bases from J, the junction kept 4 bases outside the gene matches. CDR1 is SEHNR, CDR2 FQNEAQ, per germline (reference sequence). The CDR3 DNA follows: TGTGCCAGCAGCGCACTAGCGGGAGGCCACAATGAGCAGTTCTTC. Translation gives CASSALAGGHNEQFF. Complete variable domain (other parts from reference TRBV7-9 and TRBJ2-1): DTGVSQNPRHKITKRGQNVTFRCDPISEHNRLYWYRQTLGQGPEFLTYFQNEAQLEKSRLLSDRFSAERPKGSFSTLEIQRTEQGDSAMYLCASSALAGGHNEQFFGPGTRLTVL.

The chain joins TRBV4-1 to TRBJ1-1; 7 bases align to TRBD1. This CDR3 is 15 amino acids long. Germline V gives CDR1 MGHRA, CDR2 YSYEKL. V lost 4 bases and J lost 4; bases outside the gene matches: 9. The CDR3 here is CASSLRQGESTEAFF. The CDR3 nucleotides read TGCGCCAGCAGCCTTAGACAGGGCGAGAGCACTGAAGCTTTCTTT.

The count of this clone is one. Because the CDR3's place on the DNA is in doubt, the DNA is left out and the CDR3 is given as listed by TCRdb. The CDR3 here is CASSVGLAQAGYTF. This chain links TRBV9 with TRBJ1-2; TRBD1 is the table's D call, not checked against the DNA. Germline CDR1 reads SGDLS; CDR2 reads YYNGEE. A total of 14 residues make up the CDR3, ends included.

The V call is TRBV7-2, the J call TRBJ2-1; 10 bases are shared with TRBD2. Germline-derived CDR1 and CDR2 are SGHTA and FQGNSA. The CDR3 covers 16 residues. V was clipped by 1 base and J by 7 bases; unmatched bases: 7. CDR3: CASSLVMGLAHNEQFF. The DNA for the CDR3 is TGTGCCAGCAGCTTAGTAATGGGACTAGCGCATAATGAGCAGTTCTTC.

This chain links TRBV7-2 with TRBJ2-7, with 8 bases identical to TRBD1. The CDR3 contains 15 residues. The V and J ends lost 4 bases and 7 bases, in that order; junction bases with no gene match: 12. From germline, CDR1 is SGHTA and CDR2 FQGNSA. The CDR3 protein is CASSSGLTGVGEQYF. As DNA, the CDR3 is TGTGCCAGCAGCTCGGGGTTGACAGGGGTAGGGGAGCAGTACTTC.

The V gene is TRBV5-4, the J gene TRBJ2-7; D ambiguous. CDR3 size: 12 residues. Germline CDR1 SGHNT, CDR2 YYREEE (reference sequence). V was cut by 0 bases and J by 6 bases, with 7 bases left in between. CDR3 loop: CASSLDRGEQYF. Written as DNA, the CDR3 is TGTGCCAGCAGCTTGGATCGCGGCGAGCAGTACTTC.

The CDR3 here is CASSQDFSGGYSNQPQHF. CDR3 nucleotides: TGTGCCAGCAGCCAAGATTTTTCAGGGGGCTATAGCAATCAGCCCCAGCATTTT. The rearrangement links TRBV4-2 to TRBJ1-5; TRBD1 matches at 8 bases. The junction had 7 bases not matched to a gene; V was cut back by 0 bases and J by 0 bases. The CDR3 is 18 residues long. CDR1 LGHNA and CDR2 YNFKEQ come from the germline V gene.

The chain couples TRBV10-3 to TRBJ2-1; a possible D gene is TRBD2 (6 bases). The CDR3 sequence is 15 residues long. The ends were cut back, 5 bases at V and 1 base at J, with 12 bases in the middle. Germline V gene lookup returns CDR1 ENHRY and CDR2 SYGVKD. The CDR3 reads CAISLRLGSYNEQFF. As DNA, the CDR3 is TGTGCCATCAGTCTGAGACTAGGGTCCTACAATGAGCAGTTCTTC.

This chain's CDR3 is CAISGPGQGNYGYTF. CDR3 nucleotides: TGTGCCATCAGCGGTCCGGGACAGGGCAACTATGGCTACACCTTC. The V gene is TRBV10-3, the J gene TRBJ1-2; 9 bases align to TRBD1. Germline V lookup: CDR1 ENHRY, CDR2 SYGVKD. The CDR3 extends over 15 amino acids. The V segment lost 6 bases and the J segment 2 bases; nucleotides outside the gene matches: 7.

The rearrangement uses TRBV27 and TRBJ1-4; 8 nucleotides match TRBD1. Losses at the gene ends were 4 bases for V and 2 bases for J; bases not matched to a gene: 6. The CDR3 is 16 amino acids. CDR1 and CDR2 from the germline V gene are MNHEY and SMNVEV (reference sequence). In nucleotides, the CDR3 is TGTGCCAGCAGTTCGGACAGGGTTGGCACTAATGAAAAACTGTTTTTT. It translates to CASSSDRVGTNEKLFF. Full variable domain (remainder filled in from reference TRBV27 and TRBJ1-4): EAQVTQNPRYLITVTGKKLTVTCSQNMNHEYMSWYRQDPGLGLRQIYYSMNVEVTDKGDVPEGYKVSRKEKRNFPLILESPSPNQTSLYFCASSSDRVGTNEKLFFGSGTQLSVL.

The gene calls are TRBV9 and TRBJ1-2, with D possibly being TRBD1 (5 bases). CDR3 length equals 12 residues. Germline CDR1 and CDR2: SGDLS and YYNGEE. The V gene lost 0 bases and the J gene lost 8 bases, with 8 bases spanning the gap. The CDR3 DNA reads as TGTGCCAGCAGCGTAGACCGGACAGGCTACACCTTC. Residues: CASSVDRTGYTF.

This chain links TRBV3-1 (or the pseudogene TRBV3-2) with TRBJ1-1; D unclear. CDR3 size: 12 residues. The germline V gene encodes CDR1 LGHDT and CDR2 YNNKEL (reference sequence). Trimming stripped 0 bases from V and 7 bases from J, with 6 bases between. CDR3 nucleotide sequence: TGTGCCAGCAGCCAAGATCGGTATGAAGCTTTCTTT. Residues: CASSQDRYEAFF.

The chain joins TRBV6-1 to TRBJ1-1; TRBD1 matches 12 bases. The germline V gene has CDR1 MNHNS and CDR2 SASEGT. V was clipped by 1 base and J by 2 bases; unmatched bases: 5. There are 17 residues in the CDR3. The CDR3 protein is CASSEEGTGGSNTEAFF. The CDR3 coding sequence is TGTGCCAGCAGTGAAGAGGGGACAGGGGGCTCAAACACTGAAGCTTTCTTT.